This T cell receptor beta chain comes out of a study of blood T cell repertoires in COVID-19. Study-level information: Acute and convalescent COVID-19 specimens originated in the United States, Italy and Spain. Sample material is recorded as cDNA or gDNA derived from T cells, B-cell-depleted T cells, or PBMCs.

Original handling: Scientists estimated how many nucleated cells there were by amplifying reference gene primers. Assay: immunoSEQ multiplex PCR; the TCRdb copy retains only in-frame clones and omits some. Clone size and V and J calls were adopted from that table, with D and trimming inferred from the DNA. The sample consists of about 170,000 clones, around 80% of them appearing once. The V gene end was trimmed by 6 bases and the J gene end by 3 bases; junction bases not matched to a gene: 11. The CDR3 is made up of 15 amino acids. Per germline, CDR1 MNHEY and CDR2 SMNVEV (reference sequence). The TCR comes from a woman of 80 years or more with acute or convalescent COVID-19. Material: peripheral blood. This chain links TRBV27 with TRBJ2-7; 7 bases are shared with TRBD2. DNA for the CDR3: TGTGCCAGCAGGCCCACGGGAGGCAGAGGCTACGAGCAGTACTTC. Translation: CASRPTGGRGYEQYF.